The sequence of this T cell receptor beta chain was determined in a study of cytomegalovirus exposure and HLA in healthy donors. 60 Vbeta and 13 Jbeta primers were used in PCR. Data came from immunoSEQ multiplex PCR; TCRdb stores just in-frame clones and leaves some out. This sample has some 200,000 clones, with around 75% found just once. The ends lost 7 bases at V and 3 bases at J; junction bases unmatched: 10. The CDR3 has 15 amino acids. The germline V gene encodes CDR1 SEHNR and CDR2 FQNEAQ (reference sequence). The source is a man aged 35-49 years in good health and CMV-seropositive. This chain joins TRBV7-9 and TRBJ2-7, with 9 positions matching TRBD2. Sequences were obtained from PBMCs. The CDR3 coding sequence is TGTGCCAGCACCAACCAGGCTAGCGGGAACTACGAGCAGTACTTC. Translation gives CASTNQASGNYEQYF.